Here is one TCR beta chain with its context. Synthesis of TCR cDNA relied on 5'RACE template switching, which attached a universal primer site and UMIs. Via MiXCR, TCRdb re-called the 5' RACE reads, giving one row per CDR3 protein. The table shows 550,000 to 750,000 distinct CDR3 sequences, with less than 15% occurring only once. The entry originates in a study of T cells after yellow fever vaccination. Trimming pared 6 bases from V and 4 bases from J, leaving 16 bases between. The V gene's germline CDR1 is DFQATT and CDR2 SNEGSKA (reference sequence). The CDR3 runs 13 residues. This chain joins TRBV20-1 and TRBJ2-7, with D tentatively TRBD1 or TRBD2 (5 bases each). The TCR was taken from a man between 25 and 39 years old who received the YFV17D yellow fever vaccine. Sample: PBMCs, taken on the day of the yellow fever booster vaccination. The CDR3 region has the DNA TGCAGTGCCGGGGCCAGGGACGATTACGAGCAGTACTTC. As protein: CSAGARDDYEQYF.